The clone carrying this TCR beta chain was seen a handful of times. A clone one base away is much larger, so this may be a read error. This record comes from a study of T cells in Graves' hyperthyroidism and ophthalmopathy. Trimming stripped 4 bases from V and 2 bases from J, with 13 bases between. Germline CDR1 reads SGHNT; CDR2 reads YYREEE (reference sequence). The CDR3 consists of 14 residues. From RNA transcripts, TCR beta CDR3 regions were amplified. The HTBI primer set served for first-round RT-PCR of the TCR CDR3. A single record per CDR3 protein comes from TCRdb applying MiXCR to the multiplex PCR reads. The sample comprises some 620,000 distinct CDR3 sequences, about a sixth of which are singletons, and about 3.8% rests with the top ten.

The TCR originated in a woman aged 25 to 45 with Graves' hyperthyroidism. Sequencing was performed on blood. V and J are TRBV5-4 and TRBJ2-7; TRBD1 or TRBD2 may be the D gene (5 bases each). The DNA for the CDR3 is TGTGCCAGCAGCGCGCCGGGACGGACCTACGAGCAGTACTTC. Residues: CASSAPGRTYEQYF. Full variable domain (rest looked up from reference TRBV5-4 and TRBJ2-7): ETGVTQSPTHLIKTRGQQVTLRCSSQSGHNTVSWYQQALGQGPQFIFQYYREEENGRGNFPPRFSGLQFPNYSSELNVNALELDDSALYLCASSAPGRTYEQYFGPGTRLTVT.